These 21 T cell receptor beta chains share one sample of origin, sequenced in a study of blood T cells in healthy people across ages. A second about 7 to 12 cycle PCR used barcoded and J-beta primers. From the 5' RACE reads, TCRdb called clonotypes with MiXCR, one entry per CDR3 protein. The table has some 1.4 million distinct CDR3 sequences, about 40% seen once. Sequencing was performed on blood. The receptors shown here come from a woman between 18 and 30 years old in good health.

The chain has TRBV11-2 and TRBJ2-3; D is possibly TRBD1 (6 bases). From germline, CDR1 is SGHAT and CDR2 FQNNGV. The CDR3 spans 21 residues. Deletions cut 1 base from V and 6 bases from J, with 32 bases between. CDR3: CASSLGSPDRGGIIRRDTQYF. DNA of the CDR3: TGTGCCAGCAGCTTAGGTTCCCCGGACAGAGGAGGAATTATCCGTCGGGATACGCAGTATTTT.

The V and J genes are TRBV7-2 and TRBJ2-7; 8 bases align to TRBD2. The CDR3 has 14 amino acids. The germline V gene has CDR1 SGHTA and CDR2 FQGNSA. Trimming took 5 bases from V and 5 from J; bases not matched to a gene: 8. The CDR3 region has the DNA TGTGCCAGCAGCCCCGACTATAGCGGGGACGAGCAGTACTTC. The encoded protein is CASSPDYSGDEQYF. The variable domain in full, with the rest retrieved from reference TRBV7-2 and TRBJ2-7, is GAGVSQSPSNKVTEKGKDVELRCDPISGHTALYWYRQSLGQGLEFLIYFQGNSAPDKSGLPSDRFSAERTGGSVSTLTIQRTQQEDSAVYLCASSPDYSGDEQYFGPGTRLTVT.

The rearrangement links TRBV6-5 to TRBJ2-5, with D unresolved. V lost 2 bases and J 2 bases, leaving 15 bases between the germline ends. This CDR3 has 16 amino acids. Germline CDR1 and CDR2: MNHEY and SVGAGI. In DNA, the CDR3 is TGTGCCAGCAGTTACCGGCCAGCCGCGGTTCAAGAGACCCAGTACTTC. This sequence encodes CASSYRPAAVQETQYF.

This clonotype was observed a handful of times. This rearrangement joins TRBV24-1 to TRBJ2-7; D is undetermined. The V gene lost 9 bases and the J gene lost 3 bases, with 5 bases spanning the gap. This CDR3 contains 10 residues. Germline V gives CDR1 KGHDR, CDR2 SFDVKD. CDR3 in DNA: TGTGCCACCTCTTACTACGAGCAGTACTTC. Translation: CATSYYEQYF.

This clonotype appeared a few times. This chain connects TRBV5-1 to TRBJ2-3; 8 nucleotides match TRBD1. This CDR3 is built from 14 residues. The germline V gene encodes CDR1 SGHRS and CDR2 YFSETQ. V lost 0 bases, J lost 6 bases, and 3 bases stayed unmatched. The CDR3 bases are TGCGCCAGCAGCTTGGACAGGGGGGACGATACGCAGTATTTT. Protein sequence: CASSLDRGDDTQYF.

This rearrangement joins TRBV18 to TRBJ2-7; the D gene could be TRBD1 or TRBD2 (5 bases each). CDR1 and CDR2 (germline): KGHSH, LQKENI. The CDR3 runs to 12 residues. Deletions cut 3 bases from V and 12 bases from J, with 15 bases between. The CDR3 region is CASSPPGIGTYF. CDR3 sequence (DNA): TGTGCCAGCTCACCCCCGGGGATTGGGACGTACTTC.

This clonotype was counted a few times. The chain is built from TRBV21-1 and TRBJ2-1; the D call in the table, TRBD1, was not verified against the DNA. TRBV21-1 is a pseudogene. The CDR3 spans 15 residues. The CDR3 DNA follows: TGTGCCAGCAGCAACACCGGGACAGGCTACAATGAGCAGTTCTTC. Its protein is CASSNTGTGYNEQFF.

V is TRBV21-1 and J is TRBJ2-5; the table assigns TRBD2, which was not confirmed against the DNA. TRBV21-1 counts as a pseudogene. There are 20 residues in the CDR3. The CDR3 reads CASSTRTSPNPRNVYNEQYF. The CDR3 DNA sequence: TGTGCCAGCAGCACCCGGACTAGTCCAAATCCCCGTAATGTTTACAATGAGCAGTACTTC.

The chain couples TRBV9 to TRBJ2-3; TRBD2 matches at 9 bases. Germline CDR1 is SGDLS and CDR2 is YYNGEE. This CDR3 contains 15 residues. V shed 3 bases, J shed 1 base, and the junction held 3 bases outside the gene matches. The CDR3 region is CASSAAGGGTDTQYF. CDR3 DNA sequence: TGTGCCAGCAGCGCCGCGGGGGGGGGCACAGATACGCAGTATTTT.

The V call is TRBV6-1, the J call TRBJ1-2; weak D call: TRBD1 (6 bases). Germline lookup yields CDR1 MNHNS and CDR2 SASEGT. V lost 3 bases, J lost 0 bases, and 11 bases lay in between. The CDR3 has 15 residues. CDR3 sequence (DNA): TGTGCCAGCAGTGAGCAAGGGGGGCCTAACTATGGCTACACCTTC. Its protein product is CASSEQGGPNYGYTF.

The chain joins TRBV20-1 to TRBJ2-7; 10 bases are shared with TRBD1. Trimming took 0 bases from V and 6 from J; bases not matched to a gene: 8. CDR1 and CDR2 from the germline V gene are DFQATT and SNEGSKA (reference sequence). The CDR3 has 15 residues. This chain's CDR3 is CSARDWDRGLGEQYF. The CDR3 DNA reads TGCAGTGCTAGAGATTGGGACAGGGGTTTGGGCGAGCAGTACTTC.

This rearrangement joins TRBV2 to TRBJ2-2; 13 bases map to TRBD2. Per germline, CDR1 SNHLY and CDR2 FYNNEI. This CDR3 has 17 residues. J was trimmed by 9 bases and V by 7 bases; bases with no gene match: 14. CDR3 residues: CASTHWHGTSGMRELFF. The CDR3 nucleotides read TGTGCCAGCACCCATTGGCATGGGACTAGCGGGATGAGGGAGCTGTTTTTT.

The V and J genes are TRBV12-3 or TRBV12-4 and TRBJ1-5; D is perhaps TRBD1 (5 bases). The CDR3 spans 15 residues. V was trimmed by 3 bases and J by 2 bases, leaving 11 bases between them. The CDR3 sequence is CASSFGAWGNQPQHF. DNA for the CDR3: TGTGCCAGCAGTTTCGGGGCATGGGGCAATCAGCCCCAGCATTTT.

On this clonotype: This may be a read error: a much more frequent sequence differs by one nucleotide. The chain couples TRBV5-1 to TRBJ2-1; D gene uncertain. Germline V gene sequence: CDR1 SGHRS, CDR2 YFSETQ. The CDR3 extends over 13 amino acids. The CDR3 DNA follows: TGCGCCAGCAGCTTGACCAGATACAATGAGCAGTGCTTC. Amino acids: CASSLTRYNEQCF.

This chain uses TRBV5-1 with TRBJ2-1; D possibly matches TRBD1 or TRBD2 (5 bases each). CDR3 length: 14 residues. The V gene's germline CDR1 is SGHRS and CDR2 YFSETQ. The ends were cut back, 4 bases at V and 4 bases at J, with 12 bases in the middle. This CDR3 reads CASSRGTDYNEQFF. CDR3 nucleotides: TGCGCCAGCAGCAGAGGGACGGATTACAATGAGCAGTTCTTC.

The genes are TRBV19 and TRBJ2-3, with TRBD2 matching over 15 bases. J gave up 5 bases and V 10 bases, and 10 bases lay outside the gene matches. In germline, CDR1 is LNHDA, CDR2 SQIVND (reference sequence). This CDR3 contains 16 residues. The CDR3 DNA is TGTGCCACTTCAGGACTAGCGGGAGGGCCGAAAGATACGCAGTATTTT. This sequence encodes CATSGLAGGPKDTQYF.

This rearrangement joins TRBV6-6 to TRBJ2-7, with 8 bases matching TRBD2. The CDR3 is 14 residues long. V dropped 7 bases and J dropped 2; count of bases not matched to a gene: 7. Germline V gene lookup returns CDR1 MNHNY and CDR2 SVGAGI (reference sequence). CDR3 DNA sequence: TGTGCCAGCACCCAGCTAGCGGGTACCTACGAGCAGTACTTC. Protein: CASTQLAGTYEQYF.

The V call is TRBV7-9, the J call TRBJ2-3; D not certain. Germline CDR1 reads SEHNR; CDR2 reads FQNEAQ (reference sequence). The ends were cut back, 2 bases at V and 1 base at J, with 7 bases in the middle. The CDR3 consists of 14 residues. CDR3 DNA sequence: TGTGCCAGCAGCTTATACCTTCGCACAGATACGCAGTATTTT. Amino acid sequence: CASSLYLRTDTQYF.

Note on this clonotype: A junction boundary mismatches the germline segment, possibly from a read error. The chain carries TRBV6-4 and TRBJ2-7; tentative D call: TRBD2 (5 bases). The J call is doubtful: the DNA matches TRBJ2-5 better. The CDR3 runs 16 residues. From germline, CDR1 is MRHNA and CDR2 SNTAGT. In nucleotides, the CDR3 is TGTGCCGGCAGTGACTCCGGAACTACTAGGGAGGAGACCCAGTACTTC. As protein: CAGSDSGTTREETQYF.

J is TRBJ2-3 and V is TRBV7-6; tentatively, D is TRBD2 (6 bases). CDR1 SGHVS and CDR2 FNYEAQ come from the germline V gene. The CDR3 totals 17 residues. The ends were cut back, 4 bases at V and 4 bases at J, with 21 bases in the middle. CDR3 sequence: CASSSLPPGLDADTQYF. In nucleotides, the CDR3 is TGTGCCAGCAGCTCCCTCCCCCCGGGACTGGACGCAGATACGCAGTATTTT.

In its sample, this clonotype was seen once. At one end, the junction sequence differs from germline, possibly due to a read error. V usage is TRBV6-5 and J usage is TRBJ2-7; 11 bases are a match to TRBD1. Per germline, CDR1 MNHEY and CDR2 SVGAGI. This CDR3 spans 16 amino acids. As DNA, the CDR3 is TGTGCCTGCAGCCATGGGACAGGGGGGGATACCTACGAGCAGTACTTC. Its protein product is CACSHGTGGDTYEQYF.